Shown below are 16 T cell receptor beta chains from a single sample sequenced in a study of blood T cell repertoires in COVID-19. Some clones are missing from TCRdb's copy, which holds only in-frame ones; the method was immunoSEQ multiplex PCR. The sample lists 140,000 or so clones; more than 65% were seen once. Sample: peripheral blood. The receptors were sampled from a human donor in a cohort sampled during active COVID-19.

The chain recombines TRBV2 with TRBJ1-1; D is uncertain. Germline V gives CDR1 SNHLY, CDR2 FYNNEI. The CDR3 is 12 amino acids. Trimming took off 3 bases at V and 4 bases at J, with 6 bases between the two ends. The CDR3 DNA reads as TGTGCCAGCAGTGATCCAGGCACTGAAGCTTTCTTT. Its protein product is CASSDPGTEAFF.

V and J are TRBV7-9 and TRBJ1-2; D remains unclear. Germline CDR1 is SEHNR and CDR2 is FQNEAQ (reference sequence). V lost 5 bases to trimming and J lost 0 bases, with 13 bases between them. The CDR3 is 15 residues long. The CDR3 region is CASSPRTGTNYGYTF. The CDR3, as DNA: TGTGCCAGCAGCCCCAGGACGGGAACTAACTATGGCTACACCTTC.

V is TRBV4-2 and J is TRBJ2-2; 10 bases map to TRBD2. V gave up 0 bases and J gave up 4 bases; unmatched junction bases: 2. Germline values: CDR1 LGHNA, CDR2 YNFKEQ. The CDR3 totals 16 residues. The CDR3 DNA reads TGTGCCAGCAGCCAAGAAGCGGGGGGGCTCACCGGGGAGCTGTTTTTT. The encoded protein is CASSQEAGGLTGELFF.

This clone has more than one count but fewer than ten. The J gene is TRBJ1-5, the V gene TRBV4-2, with D tentatively TRBD1 (5 bases). Germline V lookup: CDR1 LGHNA, CDR2 YNFKEQ. Trimming removed 0 bases at V and 6 bases at J, with 18 bases between. CDR3 length equals 17 residues. CDR3 sequence (DNA): TGTGCCAGCAGCCAAGATTTAGGGGCCAGCTCGGGTCAGCCCCAGCATTTT. This codes for CASSQDLGASSGQPQHF.

The V call is TRBV6-6, the J call TRBJ1-2; TRBD1 aligns across 12 bases. From germline, CDR1 is MNHNY and CDR2 SVGAGI (reference sequence). The CDR3 spans 15 residues. The ends lost 3 bases at V and 8 bases at J; junction bases unmatched: 7. The CDR3 DNA reads as TGTGCCAGCAGTTATGCCCCGGGACAGGGGGCGGGCTACACCTTC. Translation: CASSYAPGQGAGYTF.

The V gene is TRBV2, the J gene TRBJ2-5; 8 positions agree with TRBD1. V shed 6 bases and J 5 bases; nucleotides not matched to a gene: 8. The CDR3 runs 14 residues. The germline V gene encodes CDR1 SNHLY and CDR2 FYNNEI. CDR3: CASRAQGGVETQYF. The CDR3 nucleotides are TGTGCCAGCAGAGCACAGGGGGGAGTTGAGACCCAGTACTTC.

V is TRBV7-9 and J is TRBJ2-3; perhaps TRBD1 as D (6 bases). Trimming shortened V by 5 bases and J by 2 bases, and 17 bases separated the two germline ends. The length of the CDR3 is 16 residues. CDR1 is SEHNR, CDR2 FQNEAQ, per germline (reference sequence). The CDR3 sequence is CASSAPGQLVTDTQYF. DNA of the CDR3: TGTGCCAGCAGCGCCCCTGGACAGTTAGTCACAGATACGCAGTATTTT. Looking up the rest from reference TRBV7-9 and TRBJ2-3 gives the full variable domain: DTGVSQNPRHKITKRGQNVTFRCDPISEHNRLYWYRQTLGQGPEFLTYFQNEAQLEKSRLLSDRFSAERPKGSFSTLEIQRTEQGDSAMYLCASSAPGQLVTDTQYFGPGTRLTVL.

The chain couples TRBV24-1 to TRBJ2-5, with TRBD1 as a possible D gene (7 bases). Germline V gene data show CDR1 as KGHDR and CDR2 as SFDVKD. This CDR3 is 16 amino acids long. V lost 4 bases, J lost 4 bases, and 18 bases lay in between. The CDR3 coding sequence is TGTGCCACCAGTGACAAGTCAGGGGGGCTAGGAGAGACCCAGTACTTC. Translating gives CATSDKSGGLGETQYF.

The J gene is TRBJ2-1, the V gene TRBV19; 11 positions agree with TRBD2. CDR1 and CDR2 from the germline V gene are LNHDA and SQIVND (reference sequence). The CDR3 is made up of 17 amino acids. V lost 3 bases, J lost 2 bases, and 6 bases stayed unmatched. CDR3 nucleotide sequence: TGTGCCAGTAGTATCTCCCCTAGCGGGGGGACCTACAATGAGCAGTTCTTC. Translation gives CASSISPSGGTYNEQFF.

CDR3 in amino acids: CATLGGDTQYF. In nucleotides, the CDR3 is TGTGCCACCCTAGGGGGAGATACGCAGTATTTT. This chain joins TRBV6-5 and TRBJ2-3; a weak D match, TRBD1 (6 bases). This CDR3 is built from 11 residues. Germline CDR1 reads MNHEY; CDR2 reads SVGAGI. V shed 10 bases and J shed 5 bases, with 10 bases lying between them.

This rearrangement joins TRBV14 to TRBJ1-4; the D gene is possibly TRBD1 (5 bases). Germline V gene sequence: CDR1 SGHDN, CDR2 FVKESK. The CDR3 loop spans 19 amino acids. V shed 5 bases and J shed 0 bases, with 22 bases lying between them. The CDR3 region is CASSYSDMRSFATNEKLFF. The CDR3 DNA reads TGTGCCAGCAGCTACTCGGACATGCGCTCGTTTGCAACTAATGAAAAACTGTTTTTT.

The table lists this clone with a few counts. The genes are TRBV6-6 and TRBJ2-7, with TRBD1 as a possible D gene (5 bases). The germline V and J ends were trimmed by 7 bases and 1 base, with 11 bases remaining between them. The germline gives CDR1 MNHNY, CDR2 SVGAGI (reference sequence). The CDR3 runs 13 residues. CDR3 DNA: TGTGCCAGCACCCCCGACAGATCCTACGAGCAGTACTTC. Translation gives CASTPDRSYEQYF.

This clone was observed a few times. The chain carries TRBV27 and TRBJ1-6, with D perhaps TRBD1 (6 bases). This CDR3 contains 16 residues. Germline V gene lookup returns CDR1 MNHEY and CDR2 SMNVEV (reference sequence). Deletions cut 5 bases from V and 2 bases from J, with 13 bases between. The CDR3 protein is CASSPTGGPYNSPLHF. CDR3 DNA sequence: TGTGCCAGCAGTCCAACGGGGGGGCCCTATAATTCACCCCTCCACTTT.

This chain uses TRBV15 with TRBJ2-4; a possible D gene is TRBD2 (7 bases). The CDR3 contains 18 residues. Trimming stripped 3 bases from V and 3 bases from J, with 21 bases between. The germline gives CDR1 LNHNV, CDR2 YYDKDF (reference sequence). In DNA form, the CDR3 reads TGTGCCACCAGCAGGGGTATGGTCGGGGGGCTAGGCAAAAACATTCAGTACTTC. It specifies CATSRGMVGGLGKNIQYF.

The genes are TRBV6-1 and TRBJ1-2; no definite D call. Germline CDR1 and CDR2: MNHNS and SASEGT. CDR3 length: 16 residues. The V end lost 2 bases, the J end lost 5 bases, and 18 bases lay between the germline ends. The CDR3 nucleotides are TGTGCCAGCAGTGAACCGGAGAGGAGAACACGGTATGGCTACACCTTC. It specifies CASSEPERRTRYGYTF.

This chain connects TRBV7-9 to TRBJ1-2; 9 positions agree with TRBD1. With V trimmed by 2 bases and J by 7 bases, 8 bases remained unmatched. Germline V gene sequence: CDR1 SEHNR, CDR2 FQNEAQ (reference sequence). CDR3 length: 15 residues. CDR3 sequence: CASSLSEQGAGGYTF. Written as DNA, the CDR3 is TGTGCCAGCAGCTTAAGCGAACAGGGGGCAGGTGGCTACACCTTC.